The rows below give T cell receptor beta chains drawn from one sample of a study of CD8 T cells in ankylosing spondylitis. TCRdb recomputed calls from the 5' RACE reads with MiXCR, one row per CDR3 protein. Among 250,000 or so distinct CDR3 sequences, 20% to 30% were seen once, and the ten largest hold less than 0.75%. The sequenced sample was blood, either unsorted or a sorted T cell fraction (not recorded which). These receptors were taken from a male donor with ankylosing spondylitis or in good health (not recorded which). Each CDR3 is given with its conserved first and last residue. D genes are given only for firm matches. Size is stated for part of the rows, as once, few or many counts, or as a class when the clone is expanded.

V gene	J gene	D gene	clone size	CDR3 DNA	CDR3 protein
TRBV12-3/TRBV12-4	TRBJ2-7	TRBD1	many	TGTGCCAGCTCACCAGGGGGCTACGAGCAGTACTTC	CASSPGGYEQYF
TRBV5-5	TRBJ1-2	-	few	TGTGCCAGCAGCCGAACAGGCCTTCCGGGGGTTAACTATGGCTACACCTTC	CASSRTGLPGVNYGYTF
TRBV12-3/TRBV12-4	TRBJ2-3	-	many	TGTGCCAGCAGTCCCCGGGACGGTCGGTTCACAGATACGCAGTATTTT	CASSPRDGRFTDTQYF
TRBV20-1	TRBJ2-2	-	-	TGCAGTGCTCCTCAGGGCAGGGGCCACGGGGAGCTGTTTTTT	CSAPQGRGHGELFF
TRBV7-6	TRBJ2-7	TRBD2	-	TGTGCCAGCAGCCTGGGACTAGCGGGGGGGGGTTACGAGCAGTACTTC	CASSLGLAGGGYEQYF
TRBV2	TRBJ2-1	-	-	TGTGCCAGCAGTGAAAGTGGTGCCTACAATGAGCAGTTCTTC	CASSESGAYNEQFF
TRBV2	TRBJ2-6	-	few	TGTGCCAGCAGTCTGGGGCGCTCTGGGGCCAACGTCCTGACTTTC	CASSLGRSGANVLTF
TRBV12-3/TRBV12-4	TRBJ2-2	-	-	TGTGCCAGCAGTCGGGCGGCGGGGAACACCGGGGAGCTGTTTTTT	CASSRAAGNTGELFF
TRBV20-1	TRBJ1-5	-	-	TGCAGTGCTAGCGGGGGAGGAATCTATAGCAATCAGCCCCAGCATTTT	CSASGGGIYSNQPQHF
TRBV14	TRBJ2-2	-	-	TGTGCCAGCAGCCAAGCAAGGTTCACCGGGGAGCTGTTTTTT	CASSQARFTGELFF
TRBV29-1	TRBJ1-5	TRBD1	-	TGCAGCGTTACGACAGGGGCGGGGGATCAGCCCCAGCATTTT	CSVTTGAGDQPQHF
TRBV3-1	TRBJ2-3	-	-	TGTGCCAGCAGCCGCACGACAATAGATACGCAGTATTTT	CASSRTTIDTQYF
TRBV6-1	TRBJ2-5	-	few	TGTGCCAGCACCCCGGTATCAGTTGAGGGCGGCCAGTACTTC	CASTPVSVEGGQYF
TRBV12-3/TRBV12-4	TRBJ2-7	-	-	TGTGCCAGCAGTTTATGGGCAGGGCAGGGATACGAGCAGTACTTC	CASSLWAGQGYEQYF
TRBV28	TRBJ1-3	TRBD1	many	TGTGCCAGCAAGACAGGGAGGGCTAACACCATATATTTT	CASKTGRANTIYF
TRBV6-5	TRBJ2-7	-	-	TGTGCCAGCAGTTACTCGATGCGTCCCCCTACCTACGAGCAGTACTTC	CASSYSMRPPTYEQYF
TRBV15	TRBJ1-5	-	many	TGTGCCACCAGCAGAGATCAGGAGGGCGTGCCCCAGCATTTT	CATSRDQEGVPQHF
TRBV12-3/TRBV12-4	TRBJ1-1	TRBD1	-	TGTGCCAGCAGTAACGACAGGGAATCAGAAGCTTTCTTT	CASSNDRESEAFF
TRBV20-1	TRBJ2-7	TRBD2	many	TGCAGTGCCGAAACTAGCGGGGGGGGCTACGAGCAGTACTTC	CSAETSGGGYEQYF
TRBV7-2	TRBJ2-5	-	-	TGTGCCAGCAGCTTAGACCGGAAAGGGGCCCAGTACTTC	CASSLDRKGAQYF
TRBV5-6	TRBJ2-7	-	-	TGTGCCAGCAGCAAAAAGGCGGAGGGTAACTACGAGCAGTACTTC	CASSKKAEGNYEQYF
TRBV20-1	TRBJ2-5	-	-	TGCAGTGCTAGAGTAACGGGGGCAGGGGAGACCCAGTACTTC	CSARVTGAGETQYF
TRBV6-1	TRBJ1-6	-	-	TGTGCCACCTCCCTAGAGGGGTTAGCGAGTTCACCCCTCCACTTT	CATSLEGLASSPLHF
TRBV3-1	TRBJ1-1	-	many	TGTGCCAGCAGCCAAGAGGGGGGGCCCGGGGCTGAAGCTTTCTTT	CASSQEGGPGAEAFF
TRBV5-1	TRBJ2-1	TRBD1	many	TGCGCCAGCAGCAAGGGACAGGGTTCCTACAATGAGCAGTTCTTC	CASSKGQGSYNEQFF
TRBV6-1	TRBJ2-7	TRBD1	-	TGTGCCAGCAGTCGGAGTCAGGGGGCCCACGAGCAGTACTTC	CASSRSQGAHEQYF
TRBV4-1	TRBJ2-3	TRBD1	once	TGCGCCAGCAGAGGGCACAGGGGGTCAGATACGCAGTATTTT	CASRGHRGSDTQYF
TRBV28	TRBJ2-3	TRBD1	many	TGTGCCAGCAGTTCTAACCGGGACAGGCCTACAGATACGCAGTATTTT	CASSSNRDRPTDTQYF
TRBV11-2	TRBJ1-1	-	-	TGTGCCAGCAGCTTTTACGAGGGAACTGAAGCTTTCTTT	CASSFYEGTEAFF
TRBV20-1	TRBJ1-1	-	-	TGCAGTGCTAGGTTCGGGAAACGCGCTGAAGCTTTCTTT	CSARFGKRAEAFF
TRBV29-1	TRBJ1-1	-	-	TGCAGCGTTAGTGGGGCCCTGAACACTGAAGCTTTCTTT	CSVSGALNTEAFF
TRBV20-1	TRBJ2-2	TRBD1	-	TGCAGTGCTAGAGCAGGGGGAACGAACACCGGGGAGCTGTTTTTT	CSARAGGTNTGELFF
TRBV4-1	TRBJ1-1	-	few	TGCGCCAGCAGCCCGGGGGTGCACACTGAAGCTTTCTTT	CASSPGVHTEAFF
TRBV20-1	TRBJ1-5	-	-	TGCAGCGGTGGGGTTGAGCAGCCCCAGCATTTT	CSGGVEQPQHF
TRBV6-5	TRBJ2-2	-	-	TGTGCCAGCAGTTACTCGGGGGGCAGTAAGGCCGGGGAGCTGTTTTTT	CASSYSGGSKAGELFF
TRBV29-1	TRBJ2-3	-	-	TGCAGCGTAGCCATGAGGTTGGAGCTAGCGCAGTATTTT	CSVAMRLELAQYF
TRBV15	TRBJ2-7	TRBD2	many	TGTGCCACCAGCAGTTCATGGGGACTAGCGACCGAGCAGTACTTC	CATSSSWGLATEQYF
TRBV27	TRBJ2-2	-	many	TGTGCCAGCAGTTTATGGGGCGGGGAGCTGTTTTTT	CASSLWGGELFF
TRBV9	TRBJ2-3	-	-	TGTGCCAGCAGCGTAGGGAACGGGGGAACTAGCACAGATACGCAGTATTTT	CASSVGNGGTSTDTQYF
TRBV29-1	TRBJ1-2	TRBD1	few	TGCAGCGCAACAGGGGCAAACTATGGCTACACCTTC	CSATGANYGYTF
TRBV6-1	TRBJ2-7	-	-	TGTGCCAGCAGTGAGGGGGGTCGGCACTACTACGAGCAGTACTTC	CASSEGGRHYYEQYF
TRBV7-2	TRBJ2-3	-	-	TGTGCCAGCAGCTTACTGGTCAGAAGCACAGATACGCAGTATTTT	CASSLLVRSTDTQYF
TRBV10-3	TRBJ2-1	-	-	TGTGCCATAGCCCCCGGGACCGACCCCTACAATGAGCAGTTCTTC	CAIAPGTDPYNEQFF
TRBV20-1	TRBJ2-7	-	-	TGCAGTGCCATGGGTCCCTCCTACGAGCAGTACTTC	CSAMGPSYEQYF
TRBV29-1	TRBJ2-7	-	few	TGCAGCGCCGTAAGGGCCAACTACGAGCAGTACTTC	CSAVRANYEQYF
TRBV12-3/TRBV12-4	TRBJ1-4	-	once	TGTGCCAGCAGTTTTGCGGGGGAGGGCCATGAAAAACTGTTTTTT	CASSFAGEGHEKLFF
TRBV6-4	TRBJ2-7	-	-	TGTGCCAGCAGTGAGGTTGCGGGGAAAGGCGAGCAGTACTTC	CASSEVAGKGEQYF
TRBV20-1	TRBJ2-3	-	-	TGCAGTGCTAGAGAGCTTCGGGCGGATACGCAGTATTTT	CSARELRADTQYF
TRBV20-1	TRBJ2-5	-	many	TGCAGTGCTAGAGATGAGGTGACCCAGTACTTC	CSARDEVTQYF
TRBV15	TRBJ2-7	-	few	TGTGCCACCAGCTTCTCGGACCGTCCCTACGAGCAGTACTTC	CATSFSDRPYEQYF
TRBV10-3	TRBJ2-7	TRBD1	-	TGTGCCATCAGACCGGACAGGCCCTACGAGCAGTACTTC	CAIRPDRPYEQYF
TRBV4-1	TRBJ2-3	-	many	TGCGCCAGCAGCCAAGAGGAGGGTTTCTTTCCGGATACGCAGTATTTT	CASSQEEGFFPDTQYF
TRBV6-1	TRBJ1-2	TRBD1	-	TGTGCCAGCAGCACCGGACAGGGGACCATAAACTATGGCTACACCTTC	CASSTGQGTINYGYTF
TRBV25-1	TRBJ1-6	TRBD1	few	TGTGCCAGCAGTCACAGGGGCACGAATTCACCCCTCCACTTT	CASSHRGTNSPLHF